There are many counts of the clone carrying this T cell receptor beta chain. Its antigen is as yet unknown. The record originates from a study of human T cells and chemical hapten exposure. Across the whole study: Alopecia universalis, totalis or areata was present in patients who were mostly female.

For the library, individual cDNA molecules each received unique molecular identifiers. Via MiXCR, TCRdb re-called the RACE reads, giving one row per CDR3 protein. Of about 360,000 distinct CDR3 sequences listed, 4% to 5.5% are singletons. The time point here: patch test 1, 2 weeks after DPC sensitization. As to treatment: therapeutic diphenylcyclopropenone sensitization with weekly scalp DPC. It was from unfractionated whole blood that total RNA was extracted. Regarding the study as a whole: There was no change with DPC sensitization in TCRs above 1 in 1000 frequency.

The TCR originated in a woman in her forties or fifties with alopecia areata. Some clones in this sample may be carry-over from other donors' samples. This specimen consisted of whole blood, obtained in connection with sensitization to the hapten diphenylcyclopropenone (DPC).

CDR3 amino acids: CASSFGQANTEAFF. For the CDR3, the DNA is TGTGCCAGCAGTTTTGGGCAGGCGAACACTGAAGCTTTCTTT. The gene calls are TRBV27 and TRBJ1-1; D remains unclear. V was pared by 3 bases and J by 1 base, with 9 bases between. Germline V gene data show CDR1 as MNHEY and CDR2 as SMNVEV (reference sequence). The CDR3 consists of 14 residues.